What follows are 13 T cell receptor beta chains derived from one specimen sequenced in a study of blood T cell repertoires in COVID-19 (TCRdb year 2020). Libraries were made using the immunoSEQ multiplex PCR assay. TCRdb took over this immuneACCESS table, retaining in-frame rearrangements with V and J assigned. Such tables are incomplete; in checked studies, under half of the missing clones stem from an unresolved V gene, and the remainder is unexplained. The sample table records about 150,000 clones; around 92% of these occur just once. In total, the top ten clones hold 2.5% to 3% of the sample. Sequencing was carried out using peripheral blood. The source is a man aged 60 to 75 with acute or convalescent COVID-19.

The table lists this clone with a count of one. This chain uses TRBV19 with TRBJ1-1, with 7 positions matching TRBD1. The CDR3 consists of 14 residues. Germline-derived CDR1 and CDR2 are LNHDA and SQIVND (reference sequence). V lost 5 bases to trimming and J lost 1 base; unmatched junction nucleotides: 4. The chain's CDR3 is CASSHRGANTEAFF. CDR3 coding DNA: TGTGCCAGTAGTCACAGGGGCGCGAACACTGAAGCTTTCTTT.

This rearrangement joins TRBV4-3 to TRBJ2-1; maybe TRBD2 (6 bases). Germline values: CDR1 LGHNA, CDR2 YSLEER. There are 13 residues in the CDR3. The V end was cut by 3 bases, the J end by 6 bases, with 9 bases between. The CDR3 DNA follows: TGCGCCAGCAGCCACGCCGGGAGCAATGAGCAGTTCTTC. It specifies CASSHAGSNEQFF.

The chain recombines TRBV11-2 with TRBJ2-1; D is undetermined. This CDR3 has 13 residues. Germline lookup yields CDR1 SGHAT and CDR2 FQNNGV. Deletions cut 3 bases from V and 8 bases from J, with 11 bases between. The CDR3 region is CASSFAATDEQFF. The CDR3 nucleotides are TGTGCCAGCAGCTTTGCGGCGACGGATGAGCAGTTCTTC.

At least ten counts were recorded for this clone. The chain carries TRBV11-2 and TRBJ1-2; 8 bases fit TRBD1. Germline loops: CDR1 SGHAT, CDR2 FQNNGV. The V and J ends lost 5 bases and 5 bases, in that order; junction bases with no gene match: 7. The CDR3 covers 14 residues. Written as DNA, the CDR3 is TGTGCCAGCAGCACGGACAGGGACTGGTATGGCTACACCTTC. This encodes CASSTDRDWYGYTF.

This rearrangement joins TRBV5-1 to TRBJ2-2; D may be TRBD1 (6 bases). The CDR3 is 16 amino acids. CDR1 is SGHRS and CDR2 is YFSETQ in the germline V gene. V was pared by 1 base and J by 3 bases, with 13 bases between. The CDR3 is CASSLWTAADTGELFF. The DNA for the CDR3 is TGCGCCAGCAGCTTGTGGACAGCGGCGGACACCGGGGAGCTGTTTTTT.

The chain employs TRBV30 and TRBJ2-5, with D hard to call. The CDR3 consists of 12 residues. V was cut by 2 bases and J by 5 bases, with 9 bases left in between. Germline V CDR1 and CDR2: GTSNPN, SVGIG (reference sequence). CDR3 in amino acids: CAWSPLGETQYF. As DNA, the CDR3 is TGTGCCTGGAGTCCCCTCGGGGAGACCCAGTACTTC.

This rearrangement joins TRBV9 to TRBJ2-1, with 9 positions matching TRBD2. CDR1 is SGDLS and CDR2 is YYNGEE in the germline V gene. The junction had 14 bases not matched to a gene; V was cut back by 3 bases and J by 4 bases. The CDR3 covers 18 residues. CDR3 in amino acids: CASSERLRGSGGYNEQFF. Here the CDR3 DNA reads TGTGCCAGCAGCGAACGCCTTAGGGGTAGCGGGGGATACAATGAGCAGTTCTTC.

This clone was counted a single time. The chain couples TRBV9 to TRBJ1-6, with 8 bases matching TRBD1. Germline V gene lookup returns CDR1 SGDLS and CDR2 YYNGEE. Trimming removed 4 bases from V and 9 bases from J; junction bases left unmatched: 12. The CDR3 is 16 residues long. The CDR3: CASSPGRAGGTSPLHF. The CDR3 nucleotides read TGTGCCAGCAGCCCAGGTCGGGCAGGGGGCACTTCACCCCTCCACTTT. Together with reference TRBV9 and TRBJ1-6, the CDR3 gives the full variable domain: DSGVTQTPKHLITATGQRVTLRCSPRSGDLSVYWYQQSLDQGLQFLIQYYNGEERAKGNILERFSAQQFPDLHSELNLSSLELGDSALYFCASSPGRAGGTSPLHFGNGTRLTVT.

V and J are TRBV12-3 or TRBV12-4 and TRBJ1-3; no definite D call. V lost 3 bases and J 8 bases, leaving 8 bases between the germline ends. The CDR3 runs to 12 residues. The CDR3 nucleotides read TGTGCCAGCAGTTTCCACCCGGACACCATATATTTT. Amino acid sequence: CASSFHPDTIYF.

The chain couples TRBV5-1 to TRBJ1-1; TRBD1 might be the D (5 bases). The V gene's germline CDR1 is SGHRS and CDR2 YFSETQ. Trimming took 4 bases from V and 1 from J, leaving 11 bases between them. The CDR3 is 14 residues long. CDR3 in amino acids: CASSIQDKNTEAFF. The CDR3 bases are TGCGCCAGCAGCATCCAGGACAAGAACACTGAAGCTTTCTTT.

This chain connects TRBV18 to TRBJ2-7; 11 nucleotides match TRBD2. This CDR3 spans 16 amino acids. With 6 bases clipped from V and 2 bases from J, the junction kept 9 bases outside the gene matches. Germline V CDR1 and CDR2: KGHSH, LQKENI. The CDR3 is CASSPSGGSTPYEQYF. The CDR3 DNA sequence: TGTGCCAGCTCGCCTAGCGGGGGGTCCACCCCCTACGAGCAGTACTTC.

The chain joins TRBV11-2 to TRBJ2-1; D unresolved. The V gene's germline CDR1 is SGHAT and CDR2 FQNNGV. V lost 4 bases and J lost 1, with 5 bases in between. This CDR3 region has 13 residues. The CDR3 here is CASSSLSYNEQFF. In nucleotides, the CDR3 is TGTGCCAGCAGCTCCCTTTCCTACAATGAGCAGTTCTTC.

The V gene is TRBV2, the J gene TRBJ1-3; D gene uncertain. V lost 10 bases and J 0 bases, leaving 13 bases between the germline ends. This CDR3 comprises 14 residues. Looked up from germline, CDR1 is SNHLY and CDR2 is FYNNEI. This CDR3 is CANSPDASGNTIYF. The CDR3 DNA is TGTGCCAACTCTCCCGATGCCTCTGGAAACACCATATATTTT. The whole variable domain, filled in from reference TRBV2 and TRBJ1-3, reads EPEVTQTPSHQVTQMGQEVILRCVPISNHLYFYWYRQILGQKVEFLVSFYNNEISEKSEIFDDQFSVERPDGSNFTLKIRSTKLEDSAMYFCANSPDASGNTIYFGEGSWLTVV.